Below are 5 T cell receptor beta chains sequenced from a single sample in a study of CD8+CD57+ T cells in acquired aplastic anemia. In patients chosen for sequencing, flow cytometry had shown CD8+CD57+ cell expansion. For CDR3 and TCR beta VDJ profiling, genomic DNA was the template used. MiXCR was run by TCRdb on the reads, yielding one entry per CDR3 protein. The sample has roughly 200,000 distinct CDR3 sequences, about 60% seen once. Source material: sorted CD4+, CD8+, or CD8+CD57+ T cells (not recorded which) from PBMCs. Source of these receptors: a human donor with aplastic anemia.

Here the CDR3 DNA reads TGTGCCAGCAGCTTGGGAGACAGCTATAATTCCTACGAGCAGTACTTC. Its translation: CASSLGDSYNSYEQYF. The gene calls are TRBV7-9 and TRBJ2-7; perhaps D is TRBD1 or TRBD2 (5 bases each). The V gene lost 3 bases and the J gene lost 1 base, with 16 bases spanning the gap. Germline loops: CDR1 SEHNR, CDR2 FQNEAQ (reference sequence). This CDR3 is 16 amino acids long.

Ten or more counts support this clonotype. The chain is built from TRBV6-1 and TRBJ1-1; D not certain. Germline-derived CDR1 and CDR2 are MNHNS and SASEGT. CDR3 size: 13 residues. Deletions cut 2 bases from V and 5 bases from J, with 9 bases between. The CDR3 region has the DNA TGTGCCAGCAGTGAACGGCATACGACTGAAGCTTTCTTT. Translating it yields CASSERHTTEAFF.

The chain combines TRBV29-1 with TRBJ2-7; 8 bases line up with TRBD2. Looked up from germline, CDR1 is SQVTM and CDR2 is ANQGSEA. This CDR3 has 14 residues. V dropped 1 base and J dropped 0; count of bases not matched to a gene: 2. Written as DNA, the CDR3 is TGCAGCGTTGAAGGGACTAGCAGCTCCTACGAGCAGTACTTC. Its protein product is CSVEGTSSSYEQYF.

The sample holds many counts of this clonotype. The V and J genes are TRBV4-1 and TRBJ1-1, with 11 bases lining up with TRBD1. This CDR3 has 15 amino acids. Germline V CDR1 and CDR2: MGHRA, YSYEKL. V lost 0 bases to trimming and J lost 10 bases; unmatched junction nucleotides: 7. The CDR3, as DNA: TGCGCCAGCAGCCAAGATAAGGGACAGGGGGGTTTAGCTTTCTTT. Protein: CASSQDKGQGGLAFF.

In its sample, this clonotype was seen a few times. The genes are TRBV2 and TRBJ1-5, with a tentative D call TRBD1 (5 bases). The CDR3 runs 12 residues. V was clipped by 11 bases and J by 1 base, with 9 bases between them. Germline V lookup: CDR1 SNHLY, CDR2 FYNNEI. The CDR3 DNA is TGTGCCTCAGAGGGGAGCAATCAGCCCCAGCATTTT. The encoded protein is CASEGSNQPQHF.